This is a list of T cell receptor beta chains from one sample in a study of CD8+CD57+ T cells in acquired aplastic anemia. Using its own MiXCR run on the reads, TCRdb lists one record per CDR3 protein. The sample lists around 150,000 distinct CDR3 sequences, roughly 43% occurring once. The material sequenced was sorted CD4+, CD8+, or CD8+CD57+ T cells (not recorded which) from PBMCs. These receptors originate from a human donor with aplastic anemia. Both conserved end residues are part of each CDR3. The order of the fields is D gene, V gene, J gene, CDR3 length, clone size, CDR3 protein, CDR3 DNA. D genes are given only for firm matches. Only part of the rows carry a size: once, few, many, or a class if the clone is expanded.

TRBD1	TRBV20-1	TRBJ2-7	17	-	CSARDALGTGLSYEQYF	TGCAGTGCTAGAGATGCCCTCGGGACAGGGTTATCCTACGAGCAGTACTTC
-	TRBV9	TRBJ1-1	13	many	CASSPGLNTEAFF	TGTGCCAGCAGCCCCGGACTGAACACTGAAGCTTTCTTT
-	TRBV7-7	TRBJ2-1	16	many	CASSSAKGGSYNEQFF	TGTGCTAGCAGTTCCGCCAAGGGGGGCTCCTACAATGAGCAGTTCTTC
-	TRBV2	TRBJ2-3	13	-	CASSEGAGDTQYF	TGTGCCAGCAGTGAAGGGGCGGGAGATACGCAGTATTTT
-	TRBV6-1	TRBJ1-1	12	-	CATWTGNTEAFF	TGTGCCACCTGGACGGGCAACACTGAAGCTTTCTTT
-	TRBV7-9	TRBJ2-1	13	-	CASSHGHYNEQFF	TGTGCCAGCAGTCATGGACACTACAATGAGCAGTTCTTC
TRBD2	TRBV15	TRBJ2-7	16	-	CATSESGGSGGYEQYF	TGTGCCACCAGCGAGAGCGGGGGCTCGGGGGGCTACGAGCAGTACTTC
-	TRBV9	TRBJ2-7	15	-	CASSGLGRGGYEQYF	TGTGCCAGCAGCGGCCTTGGCAGGGGGGGCTACGAGCAGTACTTC
-	TRBV30	TRBJ1-4	16	-	CAWTPGIGGIGEKLFF	TGTGCCTGGACCCCCGGAATCGGGGGCATAGGAGAAAAACTGTTTTTT
TRBD2	TRBV24-1	TRBJ2-1	16	-	CATSDSLAVLYNEQFF	TGTGCCACCAGTGATTCCCTAGCGGTACTCTACAATGAGCAGTTCTTC
TRBD2	TRBV15	TRBJ2-2	15	many	CATRRLAECTGELFF	TGTGCCACCAGGAGGCTAGCGGAATGCACCGGGGAGCTGTTTTTT
-	TRBV20-1	TRBJ2-1	12	-	CSASRVTNWQFF	TGCAGTGCTAGTCGGGTGACGAATTGGCAGTTCTTC
-	TRBV6-5	TRBJ2-1	14	many	CASRPSITRTEQFF	TGTGCCAGCAGACCAAGTATTACAAGAACGGAGCAGTTCTTC
TRBD2	TRBV6-1	TRBJ2-5	15	many	CASRTSGGNQETQYF	TGTGCCAGCAGAACTAGCGGGGGGAACCAAGAGACCCAGTACTTC
TRBD1	TRBV29-1	TRBJ2-3	13	-	CSVESQGTDAQYF	TGTAGCGTTGAATCTCAGGGGACAGATGCGCAGTATTTT
TRBD1	TRBV29-1	TRBJ1-1	13	-	CSVSDRGLTEAFF	TGCAGCGTATCGGACAGGGGCCTCACTGAAGCTTTCTTT
-	TRBV9	TRBJ1-6	15	once	CASSEVSRPFPPLHF	TGTGCCAGCAGCGAGGTTTCGAGGCCCTTTCCACCCCTCCACTTT
TRBD1	TRBV10-3	TRBJ1-6	13	-	CAISGTANSPLHF	TGTGCCATCTCCGGGACAGCTAATTCACCCCTCCACTTT
TRBD1	TRBV12-3/TRBV12-4	TRBJ1-4	14	-	CASSLRTGYEKLFF	TGTGCCAGCAGTTTGCGGACAGGGTATGAAAAACTGTTTTTT
-	TRBV24-1	TRBJ2-3	16	many	CATSEAGATDTDTQYF	TGTGCCACCAGTGAGGCAGGAGCCACCGACACAGATACGCAGTATTTT
TRBD1	TRBV24-1	TRBJ1-2	14	-	CATSDWDRNYGYTF	TGTGCCACCAGTGACTGGGACAGAAACTATGGCTACACCTTC
TRBD1	TRBV11-2	TRBJ2-1	14	-	CASSLETGNNEQFF	TGTGCCAGCAGCTTAGAGACAGGGAACAATGAGCAGTTCTTC
-	TRBV7-9	TRBJ1-6	12	few	CASSTYNSPLHF	TGTGCCAGCAGCACCTATAATTCACCCCTCCACTTT
TRBD2	TRBV5-1	TRBJ2-2	15	few	CASRGGDPYTGELFF	TGCGCCAGCCGGGGGGGGGATCCGTACACCGGGGAGCTGTTTTTT
TRBD2	TRBV2	TRBJ2-7	14	-	CASNSGLAGYEQYF	TGTGCCAGCAACTCGGGACTAGCGGGGTACGAGCAGTACTTC
TRBD1	TRBV4-1	TRBJ1-2	16	many	CASSQAFVGTGYGYTF	TGCGCCAGCAGCCAAGCGTTCGTCGGGACAGGGTACGGCTACACCTTC
TRBD2	TRBV11-2	TRBJ2-3	15	-	CASSQSGVVTDTQYF	TGTGCCAGCAGTCAAAGCGGGGTGGTCACAGATACGCAGTATTTT
TRBD2	TRBV20-1	TRBJ2-7	13	-	CSAIRTGGTEQYF	TGCAGTGCGATACGAACGGGGGGTACCGAGCAGTACTTC
-	TRBV25-1	TRBJ1-1	13	few	CASTHEMNTEAFF	TGTGCCAGCACCCACGAGATGAACACTGAAGCTTTCTTT
-	TRBV10-2	TRBJ2-7	13	-	CASSDGGSYERYF	TGCGCTAGCAGTGACGGGGGCAGCTACGAGCGGTACTTC
-	TRBV19	TRBJ2-1	13	-	CASSIGQFNEQFF	TGTGCCAGTAGTATAGGACAGTTTAATGAGCAGTTCTTC
-	TRBV7-9	TRBJ2-1	13	many	CASSPTLPYEQFF	TGTGCCAGCAGCCCAACATTACCATATGAGCAGTTCTTC
TRBD1	TRBV19	TRBJ1-1	16	-	CASSIWGTGENTEAFF	TGTGCCAGTAGTATTTGGGGGACAGGGGAGAACACTGAAGCTTTCTTT
TRBD1	TRBV24-1	TRBJ1-2	14	-	CATSGTGDNYGYTF	TGTGCCACCAGCGGGACAGGGGATAACTATGGCTACACCTTC
TRBD2	TRBV20-1	TRBJ2-2	14	-	CSARGRADTGELFF	TGCAGTGCTAGGGGGAGGGCGGACACCGGGGAGCTGTTTTTT
-	TRBV19	TRBJ1-4	13	many	CASNPRANEKLFF	TGTGCCAGTAACCCCAGGGCTAATGAAAAACTGTTTTTT
-	TRBV19	TRBJ2-2	15	-	CASTQAVGSTGELFF	TGTGCCAGTACCCAGGCGGTGGGGAGCACCGGGGAGCTGTTTTTT
-	TRBV2	TRBJ2-2	14	-	CASRDGGLPGELFF	TGTGCCAGCCGTGACGGGGGGCTTCCCGGGGAGCTGTTTTTT
TRBD2	TRBV7-8	TRBJ2-2	18	few	CASSKLGLGLADTGELFF	TGTGCCAGCAGCAAACTCGGTTTGGGACTAGCGGACACCGGGGAGCTGTTTTTT
-	TRBV5-6	TRBJ1-2	14	many	CASSDPGALDGYTF	TGTGCCAGCTCCGACCCGGGGGCTCTCGATGGCTACACCTTC
-	TRBV2	TRBJ2-7	14	-	CASRARMMSYEQYF	TGTGCCAGCAGAGCCCGGATGATGTCCTACGAGCAGTACTTC
-	TRBV20-1	TRBJ1-5	12	-	CSARASNQPQHF	TGCAGTGCTAGAGCTAGCAATCAGCCCCAGCATTTT
-	TRBV10-3	TRBJ2-2	17	-	CAISEASLDGYTGELFF	TGTGCCATCAGTGAGGCCAGCCTGGATGGCTACACCGGGGAGCTGTTTTTT
-	TRBV30	TRBJ2-2	15	-	CAWSVRSQDTGELFF	TGTGCCTGGAGTGTTAGGAGTCAAGACACCGGGGAGCTGTTTTTT
-	TRBV7-9	TRBJ1-2	15	many	CASSFREDANYGYTF	TGTGCCAGCAGCTTCCGCGAGGACGCTAACTATGGCTACACCTTC
TRBD1	TRBV20-1	TRBJ2-3	15	-	CSARETTGLTDTQYF	TGCAGTGCTAGAGAGACGACAGGGTTGACAGATACGCAGTATTTT
-	TRBV2	TRBJ2-1	14	few	CASTALSSYNEQFF	TGTGCCAGCACAGCACTTAGCTCCTACAATGAGCAGTTCTTC
-	TRBV9	TRBJ2-2	13	-	CASSALPSGELFF	TGTGCCAGCAGCGCCCTACCAAGCGGGGAGCTGTTTTTT
TRBD1	TRBV7-3	TRBJ2-2	15	-	CASSLNDREGGELFF	TGTGCCAGCAGCTTAAATGACAGGGAAGGCGGGGAGCTGTTTTTT
-	TRBV24-1	TRBJ2-1	11	-	CATSSYNEQFF	TGTGCCACCAGTTCCTACAATGAGCAGTTCTTC
-	TRBV5-1	TRBJ2-7	14	-	CASSPGQRENEQYF	TGCGCCAGCAGCCCGGGACAGCGGGAGAACGAGCAGTACTTC
-	TRBV20-1	TRBJ2-1	14	-	CSARDSRSYNEQFF	TGCAGTGCTAGGGACAGCCGGAGCTACAATGAGCAGTTCTTC
-	TRBV11-2	TRBJ2-3	15	-	CASSAGVGRTDTQYF	TGTGCCAGCAGCGCCGGCGTGGGCCGCACAGATACGCAGTATTTT
TRBD2	TRBV7-2	TRBJ2-2	15	many	CASSGVRTSPGELFF	TGTGCCAGCAGCGGTGTACGGACTAGCCCCGGGGAGCTGTTTTTT